This T cell receptor beta chain was documented in a study of blood T cell repertoires in COVID-19. Points on this clone: The identical CDR3 is also encoded by other nucleotide sequences in the sample.

Trimming pared 5 bases from V and 2 bases from J, leaving 18 bases between. Germline loops: CDR1 MDHEN, CDR2 SYDVKM. The CDR3 loop spans 16 amino acids. Produced via immunoSEQ multiplex PCR; TCRdb's table is partial and in-frame only. The data contain some 190,000 clones, about four fifths of them singletons. Seattle cases were enrolled at active infection and followed longitudinally. This sequence joins TRBV28 and TRBJ1-1; possibly TRBD1 for D (6 bases). The sequenced sample consisted of peripheral blood. The sequence was collected from a woman in her forties with COVID-19, enrolled during active disease. CDR3 region: CASSLRTGGLNTEAFF. Written as DNA, the CDR3 is TGTGCCAGCAGTCTCCGGACGGGGGGCCTTAACACTGAAGCTTTCTTT.